This T cell receptor (beta chain) stems from a study of spatial heterogeneity in lung cancer. The overall study: As counted in raw reads, each unique TCR and UMI combination appeared more than ten times on average.

The time point was: sample taken at primary tumor resection. Frozen PBMC, nontumor lung or tumor provided whole RNA, which was sequenced unsorted. The donor population consisted of approximately 79 patients with untreated, early-stage non-small cell lung cancer. This clonotype was detected ten times or more. Since it is a stray read in a library aimed at alpha chains, this beta chain has a size that is not meaningful. Each molecule of TCR cDNA was tagged with one unique molecular identifier. TCRdb used MiXCR to reprocess the 5' RACE reads, holding one entry per CDR3 protein. The sample yields thousands of distinct CDR3 sequences, approximately 4.4% seen once. This clonotype was sampled from a female donor with early-stage non-small cell lung cancer. The sequencing here drew on normal lung tissue next to the tumor, taken at surgery.

Here the CDR3 reads CASSLGPPAYEQYV. The CDR3 bases are TGCGCCAGCAGCTTGGGGCCCCCCGCCTACGAGCAGTACGTC. This chain joins TRBV5-1 and TRBJ2-7; D is ambiguous. Looked up from germline, CDR1 is SGHRS and CDR2 is YFSETQ. The CDR3 is made up of 14 amino acids. The ends were cut back, 0 bases at V and 2 bases at J, with 9 bases in the middle.